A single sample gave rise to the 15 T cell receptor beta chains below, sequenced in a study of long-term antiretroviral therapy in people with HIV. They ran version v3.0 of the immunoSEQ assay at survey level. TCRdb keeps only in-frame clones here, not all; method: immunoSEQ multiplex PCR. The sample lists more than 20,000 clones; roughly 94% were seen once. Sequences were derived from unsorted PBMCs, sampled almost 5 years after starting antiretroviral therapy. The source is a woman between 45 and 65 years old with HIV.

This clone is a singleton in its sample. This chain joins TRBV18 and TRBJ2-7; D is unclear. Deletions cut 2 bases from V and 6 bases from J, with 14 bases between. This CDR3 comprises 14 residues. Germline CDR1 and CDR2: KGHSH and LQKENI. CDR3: CASSPVGSLPEQYF. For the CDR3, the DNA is TGTGCCAGCTCACCAGTCGGTTCTCTGCCCGAGCAGTACTTC.

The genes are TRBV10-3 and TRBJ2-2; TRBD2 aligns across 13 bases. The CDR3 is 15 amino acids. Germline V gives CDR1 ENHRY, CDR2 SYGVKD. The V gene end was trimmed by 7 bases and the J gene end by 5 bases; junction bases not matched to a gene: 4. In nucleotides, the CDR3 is TGTGCCATCAACCTGGGACTAGCGGGAACCGGGGAGCTGTTTTTT. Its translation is CAINLGLAGTGELFF.

CDR3 sequence reads: CASSVSTGDMNTEAFF. CDR3 nucleotides: TGTGCCAGCAGCGTCTCAACAGGCGATATGAACACTGAAGCTTTCTTT. The chain has TRBV2 and TRBJ1-1, with D possibly being TRBD1 (5 bases). The CDR3 is 16 residues long. CDR1 and CDR2 from the germline V gene are SNHLY and FYNNEI. V lost 6 bases and J lost 0, with 17 bases in between.

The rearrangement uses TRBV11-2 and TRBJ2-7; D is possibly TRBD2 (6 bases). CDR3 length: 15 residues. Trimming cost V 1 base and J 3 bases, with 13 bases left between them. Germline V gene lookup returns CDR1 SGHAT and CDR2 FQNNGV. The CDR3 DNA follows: TGTGCCAGCAGCTTAGGGAGGGGACCTCTCTACGAGCAGTACTTC. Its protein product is CASSLGRGPLYEQYF.

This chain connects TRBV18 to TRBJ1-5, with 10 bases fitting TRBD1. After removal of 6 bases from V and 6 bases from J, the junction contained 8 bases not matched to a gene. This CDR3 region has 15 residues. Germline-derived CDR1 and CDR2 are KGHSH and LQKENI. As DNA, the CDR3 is TGTGCCAGCTCCCGGGACAGGGGAAATAGTCAGCCCCAGCATTTT. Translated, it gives CASSRDRGNSQPQHF.

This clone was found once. The CDR3 here is CASSPGTGNEKLFF. The DNA for the CDR3 is TGTGCCAGCAGTCCCGGGACAGGGAATGAAAAACTGTTTTTT. The chain links TRBV28 to TRBJ1-4; 9 bases agree with TRBD1. V trimming: 5 bases; J trimming: 5 bases; junction bases outside the gene matches: 3. The germline CDR1 and CDR2 sequences are MDHEN and SYDVKM. This CDR3 is 14 amino acids long. The entire variable domain, with the rest obtained from reference TRBV28 and TRBJ1-4, is as follows: DVKVTQSSRYLVKRTGEKVFLECVQDMDHENMFWYRQDPGLGLRLIYFSYDVKMKEKGDIPEGYSVSREKKERFSLILESASTNQTSMYLCASSPGTGNEKLFFGSGTQLSVL.

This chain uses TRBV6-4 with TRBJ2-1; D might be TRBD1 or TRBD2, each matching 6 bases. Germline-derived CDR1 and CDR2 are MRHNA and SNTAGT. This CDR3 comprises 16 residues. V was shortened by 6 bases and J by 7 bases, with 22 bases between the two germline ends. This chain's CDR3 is CASSGPIGGAMNEQFF. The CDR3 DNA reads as TGTGCCAGCAGCGGACCTATCGGGGGCGCGATGAATGAGCAGTTCTTC.

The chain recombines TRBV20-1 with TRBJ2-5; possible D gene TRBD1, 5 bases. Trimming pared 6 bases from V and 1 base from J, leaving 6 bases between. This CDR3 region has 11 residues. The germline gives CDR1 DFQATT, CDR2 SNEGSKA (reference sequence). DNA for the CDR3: TGCAGTGCAGACAGCCAAGAGACCCAGTACTTC. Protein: CSADSQETQYF.

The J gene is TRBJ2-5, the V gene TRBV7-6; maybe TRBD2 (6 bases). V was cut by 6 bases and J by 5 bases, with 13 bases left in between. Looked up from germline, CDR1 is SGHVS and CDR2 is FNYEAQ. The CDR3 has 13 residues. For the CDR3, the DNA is TGTGCCAGCAGATCGACGGGAGTGGAGACCCAGTACTTC. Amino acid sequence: CASRSTGVETQYF.

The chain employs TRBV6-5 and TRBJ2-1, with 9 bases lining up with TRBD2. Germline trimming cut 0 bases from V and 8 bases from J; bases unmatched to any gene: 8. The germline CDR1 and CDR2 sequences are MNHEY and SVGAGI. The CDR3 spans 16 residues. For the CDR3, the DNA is TGTGCCAGCAGTTACTCGGGATGGGCGGGAGGGGATGAGCAGTTCTTC. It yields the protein CASSYSGWAGGDEQFF.

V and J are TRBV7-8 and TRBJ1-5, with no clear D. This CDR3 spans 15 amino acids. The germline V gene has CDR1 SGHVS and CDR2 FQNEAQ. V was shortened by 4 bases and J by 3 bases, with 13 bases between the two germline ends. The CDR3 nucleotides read TGTGCCAGCAGCTCCATGGACCAATTCAATCAGCCCCAGCATTTT. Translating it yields CASSSMDQFNQPQHF.

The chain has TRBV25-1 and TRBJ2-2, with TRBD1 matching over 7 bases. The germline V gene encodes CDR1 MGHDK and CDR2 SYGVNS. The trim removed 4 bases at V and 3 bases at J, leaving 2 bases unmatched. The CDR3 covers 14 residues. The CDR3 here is CASSGQGYTGELFF. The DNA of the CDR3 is TGTGCCAGCAGTGGACAGGGTTACACCGGGGAGCTGTTTTTT.

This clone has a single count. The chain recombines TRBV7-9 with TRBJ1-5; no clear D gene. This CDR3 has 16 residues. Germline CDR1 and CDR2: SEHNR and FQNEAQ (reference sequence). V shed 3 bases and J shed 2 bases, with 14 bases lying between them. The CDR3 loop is CASSLEPSSGNQPQHF. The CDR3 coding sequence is TGTGCCAGCAGCTTGGAACCGTCGTCGGGCAATCAGCCCCAGCATTTT.

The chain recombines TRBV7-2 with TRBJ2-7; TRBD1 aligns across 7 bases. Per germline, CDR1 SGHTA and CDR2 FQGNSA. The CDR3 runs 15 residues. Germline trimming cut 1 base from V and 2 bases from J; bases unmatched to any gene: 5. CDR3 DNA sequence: TGTGCCAGCAGCTTAGTGACAGGGTGGACCTACGAGCAGTACTTC. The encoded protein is CASSLVTGWTYEQYF.

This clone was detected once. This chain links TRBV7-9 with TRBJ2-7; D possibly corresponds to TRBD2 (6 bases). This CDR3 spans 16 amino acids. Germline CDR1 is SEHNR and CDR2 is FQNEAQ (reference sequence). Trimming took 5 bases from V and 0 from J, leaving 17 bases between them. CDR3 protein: CASSTPGGRGSYEQYF. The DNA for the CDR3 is TGTGCCAGCAGCACTCCGGGCGGGCGGGGCTCCTACGAGCAGTACTTC. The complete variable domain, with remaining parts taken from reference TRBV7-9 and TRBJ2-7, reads DTGVSQNPRHKITKRGQNVTFRCDPISEHNRLYWYRQTLGQGPEFLTYFQNEAQLEKSRLLSDRFSAERPKGSFSTLEIQRTEQGDSAMYLCASSTPGGRGSYEQYFGPGTRLTVT.